A selection of T cell receptor beta chains follows, all from one sample in a study of cytomegalovirus exposure and HLA in healthy donors. TCRdb's table, derived via immunoSEQ multiplex PCR, lists solely in-frame clones and lacks some. The sample shows some 150,000 clones, 70% to 80% of them seen only once. Sequencing input: PBMCs. Source of these receptors: a man aged 30 to 45 in good health and CMV-seropositive. Each CDR3 is given with its conserved first and last residue. The order of the fields is J gene, V gene, clone size, D gene, CDR3 protein, CDR3 DNA. The D gene is left open where the match is weak. Clone size is stated in some rows and not others, as once, few, many or a class when expanded.

J gene: TRBJ1-2; V gene: TRBV15; clone size: .; D gene: .; CDR3 protein: CATSRGPQGSYGYTF; CDR3 DNA: TGTGCCACCAGCAGAGGACCTCAAGGGAGCTATGGCTACACCTTC
J gene: TRBJ1-2; V gene: TRBV11-2; clone size: .; D gene: .; CDR3 protein: CASSLDSRTYYGYTF; CDR3 DNA: TGTGCCAGCAGCTTAGATTCGAGGACTTACTATGGCTACACCTTC
J gene: TRBJ2-7; V gene: TRBV7-9; clone size: .; D gene: TRBD1; CDR3 protein: CASSFATGMFEYYEQYF; CDR3 DNA: TGTGCCAGCAGCTTCGCGACAGGGATGTTTGAGTACTACGAGCAGTACTTC
J gene: TRBJ2-2; V gene: TRBV10-1; clone size: .; D gene: .; CDR3 protein: CASRVARTGELFF; CDR3 DNA: TGCGCCAGCAGGGTTGCGCGCACCGGGGAGCTGTTTTTT
J gene: TRBJ2-3; V gene: TRBV2; clone size: .; D gene: .; CDR3 protein: CASLAFIQYF; CDR3 DNA: TGTGCCAGCTTGGCCTTTATACAGTATTTT
J gene: TRBJ2-1; V gene: TRBV28; clone size: .; D gene: TRBD2; CDR3 protein: CASSFSGSSYNEQFF; CDR3 DNA: TGTGCCAGCAGTTTTAGCGGGAGTTCCTACAATGAGCAGTTCTTC
J gene: TRBJ2-7; V gene: TRBV5-1; clone size: .; D gene: .; CDR3 protein: CASSPGASGNSYEQYF; CDR3 DNA: TGCGCCAGCAGCCCGGGGGCTAGCGGTAACTCCTACGAGCAGTACTTC
J gene: TRBJ2-7; V gene: TRBV6-6; clone size: .; D gene: TRBD1; CDR3 protein: CASSYADRGAYEQYF; CDR3 DNA: TGTGCCAGCAGTTACGCGGACAGGGGAGCCTACGAGCAGTACTTC
J gene: TRBJ2-7; V gene: TRBV6-5; clone size: .; D gene: .; CDR3 protein: CASSYSWGPYEQYF; CDR3 DNA: TGTGCCAGCAGTTACTCGTGGGGGCCCTACGAGCAGTACTTC
J gene: TRBJ1-5; V gene: TRBV5-8; clone size: .; D gene: .; CDR3 protein: CASSIRSGSSNNQPQHF; CDR3 DNA: TGTGCCAGCAGCATTAGGTCGGGGTCATCGAACAATCAGCCCCAGCATTTT
J gene: TRBJ1-2; V gene: TRBV28; clone size: .; D gene: .; CDR3 protein: CASSLSGGYGYTF; CDR3 DNA: TGTGCCAGCAGTCTCTCCGGGGGTTATGGCTACACCTTC
J gene: TRBJ2-7; V gene: TRBV7-6; clone size: .; D gene: .; CDR3 protein: CASSLGAGPPYEQYF; CDR3 DNA: TGTGCCAGCAGCTTAGGGGCAGGGCCCCCCTACGAGCAGTACTTC
J gene: TRBJ2-3; V gene: TRBV6-6; clone size: .; D gene: .; CDR3 protein: CASSSGVSTDTQYF; CDR3 DNA: TGTGCCAGCAGTTCGGGGGTAAGCACAGATACGCAGTATTTT
J gene: TRBJ1-2; V gene: TRBV27; clone size: .; D gene: .; CDR3 protein: CASSLVGAPYGYTF; CDR3 DNA: TGTGCCAGCAGTTTAGTGGGGGCCCCCTATGGCTACACCTTC
J gene: TRBJ2-2; V gene: TRBV2; clone size: .; D gene: TRBD1; CDR3 protein: CASRPPGQGSTGELFF; CDR3 DNA: TGTGCCAGCAGACCCCCGGGACAGGGGAGTACCGGGGAGCTGTTTTTT
J gene: TRBJ1-4; V gene: TRBV9; clone size: .; D gene: TRBD1; CDR3 protein: CASSSGDRNNEKLFF; CDR3 DNA: TGTGCCAGCAGCTCAGGGGACAGGAATAATGAAAAACTGTTTTTT
J gene: TRBJ2-3; V gene: TRBV7-6; clone size: .; D gene: TRBD2; CDR3 protein: CASSPSGGRAPDTQYF; CDR3 DNA: TGTGCCAGCAGCCCTAGTGGCGGGAGGGCCCCAGATACGCAGTATTTT
J gene: TRBJ2-5; V gene: TRBV30; clone size: .; D gene: TRBD2; CDR3 protein: CASTSGEETQYF; CDR3 DNA: TGTGCCTCGACTAGCGGGGAAGAGACCCAGTACTTC
J gene: TRBJ1-6; V gene: TRBV7-9; clone size: .; D gene: .; CDR3 protein: CASSLSGGSPLHF; CDR3 DNA: TGTGCCAGCAGCTTAAGCGGGGGTTCACCCCTCCACTTT
J gene: TRBJ1-4; V gene: TRBV9; clone size: .; D gene: TRBD1; CDR3 protein: CASSSGPGQGGEKLFF; CDR3 DNA: TGTGCCAGCAGCTCCGGACCGGGACAGGGAGGTGAAAAACTGTTTTTT
J gene: TRBJ1-4; V gene: TRBV27; clone size: .; D gene: .; CDR3 protein: CASKRQVDEKLFF; CDR3 DNA: TGTGCCAGCAAAAGACAGGTAGATGAAAAACTGTTTTTT
J gene: TRBJ1-2; V gene: TRBV30; clone size: .; D gene: TRBD1; CDR3 protein: CAWSVWTGDYGYTF; CDR3 DNA: TGTGCCTGGAGTGTATGGACAGGGGATTATGGCTACACCTTC
J gene: TRBJ1-1; V gene: TRBV14; clone size: .; D gene: .; CDR3 protein: CASSQGLGHPNTEAFLF; CDR3 DNA: TGTGCCAGCAGCCAAGGCCTGGGACACCCGAACACTGAAGCTTTTCTCTTT
J gene: TRBJ1-6; V gene: TRBV5-4; clone size: .; D gene: .; CDR3 protein: CASSLVGERGSPLHF; CDR3 DNA: TGTGCCAGCAGCTTGGTAGGGGAACGGGGGTCACCCCTCCACTTT
J gene: TRBJ1-1; V gene: TRBV29-1; clone size: .; D gene: TRBD1; CDR3 protein: CSADRAFNEAFF; CDR3 DNA: TGCAGCGCTGACAGGGCGTTCAATGAAGCTTTCTTT
J gene: TRBJ1-3; V gene: TRBV5-8; clone size: .; D gene: .; CDR3 protein: CASSLVAGPGNTIYF; CDR3 DNA: TGTGCCAGCAGCTTGGTAGCAGGGCCTGGAAACACCATATATTTT
J gene: TRBJ1-5; V gene: TRBV5-6; clone size: .; D gene: TRBD1; CDR3 protein: CASSSRQGRVDQPQHF; CDR3 DNA: TGTGCCAGCAGCTCCAGACAGGGAAGGGTAGATCAGCCCCAGCATTTT
J gene: TRBJ2-2; V gene: TRBV27; clone size: once; D gene: TRBD1; CDR3 protein: CASTKPDRAGELFF; CDR3 DNA: TGTGCCAGCACGAAGCCAGACAGGGCCGGGGAGCTGTTTTTT
J gene: TRBJ2-5; V gene: TRBV5-8; clone size: once; D gene: TRBD1; CDR3 protein: CASSLKGQGWETQYF; CDR3 DNA: TGTGCCAGCAGCTTAAAGGGACAGGGATGGGAGACCCAGTACTTC
J gene: TRBJ1-2; V gene: TRBV30; clone size: .; D gene: .; CDR3 protein: CAWSGPTRGYTF; CDR3 DNA: TGTGCCTGGAGTGGTCCCACAAGAGGCTACACCTTC
J gene: TRBJ2-4; V gene: TRBV27; clone size: few; D gene: TRBD2; CDR3 protein: CASSSGLAGVWGDIQYF; CDR3 DNA: TGTGCCAGCAGTTCAGGACTAGCGGGAGTGTGGGGGGACATTCAGTACTTC
J gene: TRBJ2-1; V gene: TRBV4-1; clone size: .; D gene: TRBD2; CDR3 protein: CASSQLASGRKHNEQFF; CDR3 DNA: TGCGCCAGCAGCCAACTCGCTAGCGGGAGGAAGCACAATGAGCAGTTCTTC
J gene: TRBJ1-2; V gene: TRBV5-1; clone size: .; D gene: TRBD1; CDR3 protein: CASSFQGASNYGYTF; CDR3 DNA: TGCGCCAGCAGCTTCCAGGGGGCCTCTAACTATGGCTACACCTTC
J gene: TRBJ2-7; V gene: TRBV27; clone size: .; D gene: TRBD2; CDR3 protein: CASSLSGLAGIPYEQYF; CDR3 DNA: TGTGCCAGCAGTTTATCGGGACTAGCGGGTATACCCTACGAGCAGTACTTC